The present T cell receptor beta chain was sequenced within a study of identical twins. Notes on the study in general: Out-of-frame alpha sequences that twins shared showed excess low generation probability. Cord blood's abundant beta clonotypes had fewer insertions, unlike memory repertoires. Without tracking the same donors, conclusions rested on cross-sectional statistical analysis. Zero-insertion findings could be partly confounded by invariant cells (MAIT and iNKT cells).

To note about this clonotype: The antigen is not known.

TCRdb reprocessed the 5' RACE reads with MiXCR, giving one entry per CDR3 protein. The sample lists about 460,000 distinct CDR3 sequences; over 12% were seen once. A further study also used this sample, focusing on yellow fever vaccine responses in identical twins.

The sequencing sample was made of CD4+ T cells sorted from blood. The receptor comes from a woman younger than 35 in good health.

The CDR3 is CASSWLAGVGNEQYF. CDR3 nucleotide sequence: TGTGCCAGCAGTTGGTTGGCGGGAGTCGGCAACGAGCAGTACTTC. The rearrangement uses TRBV6-5 and TRBJ2-7, with 7 nucleotides matching TRBD2. The CDR3 totals 15 residues. CDR1 is MNHEY and CDR2 is SVGAGI in the germline V gene. The V gene end was trimmed by 4 bases and the J gene end by 5 bases; junction bases not matched to a gene: 11.